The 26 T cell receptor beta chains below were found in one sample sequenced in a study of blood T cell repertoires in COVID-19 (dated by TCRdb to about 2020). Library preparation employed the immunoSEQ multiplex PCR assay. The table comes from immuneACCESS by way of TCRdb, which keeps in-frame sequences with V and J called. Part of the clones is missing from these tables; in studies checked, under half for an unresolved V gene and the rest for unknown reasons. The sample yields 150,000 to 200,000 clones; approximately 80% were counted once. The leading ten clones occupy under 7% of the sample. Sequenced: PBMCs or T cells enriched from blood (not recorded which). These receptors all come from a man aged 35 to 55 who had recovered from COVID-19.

This CDR3 reads CASRPVIGTLSYEQYF. In nucleotides, the CDR3 is TGCGCCAGCCGCCCCGTCATAGGGACACTCTCCTACGAGCAGTACTTC. This chain links TRBV5-1 with TRBJ2-7; D is perhaps TRBD1 (6 bases). The CDR3 is 16 residues long. Trimming left V 7 bases short and J 0 bases short, with 20 bases between. Germline-derived CDR1 and CDR2 are SGHRS and YFSETQ.

CDR3 coding DNA: TGTGCCAGCAGCGCAGCCGGGACAGGTGGCCTTGGCTACACCTTC. As protein: CASSAAGTGGLGYTF. The chain is built from TRBV3-1 (or the pseudogene TRBV3-2) and TRBJ1-2; 8 nucleotides align to TRBD1. The CDR3 loop spans 15 amino acids. CDR1 and CDR2 (germline): LGHDT, YNNKEL (reference sequence). V shed 5 bases, J shed 7 bases, and the junction held 12 bases outside the gene matches.

The CDR3 loop is CATSDPRQYEQYF. The CDR3 DNA reads as TGTGCCACCAGTGATCCAAGACAGTACGAGCAGTACTTC. The chain employs TRBV24-1 and TRBJ2-7; a weak D match, TRBD1 (5 bases). Per germline, CDR1 KGHDR and CDR2 SFDVKD. Trimming removed 3 bases at V and 4 bases at J, with 9 bases between. The CDR3 length is 13 residues.

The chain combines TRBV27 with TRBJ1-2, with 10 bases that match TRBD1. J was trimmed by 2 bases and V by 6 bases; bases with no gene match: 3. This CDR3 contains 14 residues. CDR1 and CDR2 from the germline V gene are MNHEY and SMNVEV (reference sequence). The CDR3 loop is CASRSTGGNYGYTF. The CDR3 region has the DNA TGTGCCAGCAGATCGACAGGGGGCAACTATGGCTACACCTTC.

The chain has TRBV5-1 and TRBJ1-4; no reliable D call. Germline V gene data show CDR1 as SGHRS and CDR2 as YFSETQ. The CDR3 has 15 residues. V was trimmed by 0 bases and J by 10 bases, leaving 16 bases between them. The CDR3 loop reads CASSLDPSETVKLFF. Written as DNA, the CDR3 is TGCGCCAGCAGCTTGGACCCAAGCGAGACCGTAAAACTGTTTTTT.

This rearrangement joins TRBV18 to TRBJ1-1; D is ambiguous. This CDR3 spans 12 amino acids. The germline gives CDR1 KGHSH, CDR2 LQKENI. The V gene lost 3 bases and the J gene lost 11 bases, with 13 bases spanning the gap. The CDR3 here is CASSPRESWAFF. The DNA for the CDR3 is TGTGCCAGCTCACCGCGGGAATCTTGGGCTTTCTTT. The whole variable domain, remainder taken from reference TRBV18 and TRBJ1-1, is NAGVMQNPRHLVRRRGQEARLRCSPMKGHSHVYWYRQLPEEGLKFMVYLQKENIIDESGMPKERFSAEFPKEGPSILRIQQVVRGDSAAYFCASSPRESWAFFGQGTRLTVV.

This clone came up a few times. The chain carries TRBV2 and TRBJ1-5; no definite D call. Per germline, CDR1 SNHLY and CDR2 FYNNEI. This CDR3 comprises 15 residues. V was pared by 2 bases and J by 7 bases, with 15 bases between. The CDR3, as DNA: TGTGCCAGCAGTGAAATGCGGGGTCCGGTGCAGCCCCAGCATTTT. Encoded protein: CASSEMRGPVQPQHF.

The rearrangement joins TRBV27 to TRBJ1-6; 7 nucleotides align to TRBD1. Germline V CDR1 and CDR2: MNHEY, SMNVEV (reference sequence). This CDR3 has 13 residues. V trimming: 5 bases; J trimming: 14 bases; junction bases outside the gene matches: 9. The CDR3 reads CASSGRRGLSLHF. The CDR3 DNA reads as TGTGCCAGCAGTGGGCGGAGGGGGCTTTCCCTCCACTTT.

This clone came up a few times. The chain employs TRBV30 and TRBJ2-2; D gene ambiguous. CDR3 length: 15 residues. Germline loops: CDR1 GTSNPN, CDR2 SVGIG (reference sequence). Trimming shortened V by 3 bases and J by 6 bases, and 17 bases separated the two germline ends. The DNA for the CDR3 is TGTGCCTGGAGCAAGAGAGGAGTGTGGCCCGGGGAGCTGTTTTTT. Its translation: CAWSKRGVWPGELFF.

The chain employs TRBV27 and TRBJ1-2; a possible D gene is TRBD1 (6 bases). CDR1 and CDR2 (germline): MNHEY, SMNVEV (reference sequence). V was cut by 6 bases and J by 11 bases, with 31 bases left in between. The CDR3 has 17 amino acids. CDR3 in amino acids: CASSPPGHHRYRSGYTF. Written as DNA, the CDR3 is TGTGCCAGCAGCCCCCCGGGACACCATAGATATAGGTCGGGTTACACCTTC.

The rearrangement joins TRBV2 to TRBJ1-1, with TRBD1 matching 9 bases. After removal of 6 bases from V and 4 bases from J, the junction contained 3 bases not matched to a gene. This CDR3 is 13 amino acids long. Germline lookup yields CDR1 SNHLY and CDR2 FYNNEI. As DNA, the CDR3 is TGTGCCAGCAGCAGACAGGGGGTCACTGAAGCTTTCTTT. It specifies CASSRQGVTEAFF.

CDR3: CASSLGLAQETQYF. CDR3 in DNA: TGTGCCAGCAGCTTGGGACTTGCACAAGAGACCCAGTACTTC. The rearrangement uses TRBV5-4 and TRBJ2-5; unclear D gene. V lost 0 bases and J lost 2, with 8 bases in between. The CDR3 extends over 14 amino acids. Germline values: CDR1 SGHNT, CDR2 YYREEE (reference sequence).

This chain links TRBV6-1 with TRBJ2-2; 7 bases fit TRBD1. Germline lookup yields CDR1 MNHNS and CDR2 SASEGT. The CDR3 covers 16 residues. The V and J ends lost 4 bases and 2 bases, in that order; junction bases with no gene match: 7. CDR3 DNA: TGTGCCAGCAGTGGGTCAAGGGGGCGCAACACCGGGGAGCTGTTTTTT. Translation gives CASSGSRGRNTGELFF.

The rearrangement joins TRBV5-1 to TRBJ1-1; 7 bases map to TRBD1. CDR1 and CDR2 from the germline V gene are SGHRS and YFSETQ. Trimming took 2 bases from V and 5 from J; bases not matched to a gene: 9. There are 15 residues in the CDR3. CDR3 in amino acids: CASSFQGGYRTEAFF. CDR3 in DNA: TGCGCCAGCAGCTTCCAAGGGGGCTACAGGACTGAAGCTTTCTTT.

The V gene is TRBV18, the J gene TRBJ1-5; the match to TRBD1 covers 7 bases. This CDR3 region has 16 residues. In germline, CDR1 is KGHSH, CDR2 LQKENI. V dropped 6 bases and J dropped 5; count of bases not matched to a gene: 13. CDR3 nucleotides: TGTGCCAGCTCGCCCGAAGGGGGACAGTTCTATCAGCCCCAGCATTTT. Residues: CASSPEGGQFYQPQHF.

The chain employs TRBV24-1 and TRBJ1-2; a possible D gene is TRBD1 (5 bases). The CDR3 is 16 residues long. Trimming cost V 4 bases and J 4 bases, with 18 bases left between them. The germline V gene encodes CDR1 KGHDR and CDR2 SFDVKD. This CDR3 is CATSDSTGQPPYGYTF. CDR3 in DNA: TGTGCCACCAGTGACTCTACAGGACAACCCCCCTATGGCTACACCTTC.

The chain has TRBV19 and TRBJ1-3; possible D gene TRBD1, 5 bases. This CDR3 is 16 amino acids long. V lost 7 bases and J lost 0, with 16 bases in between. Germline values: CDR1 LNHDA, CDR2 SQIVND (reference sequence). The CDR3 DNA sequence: TGTGCCAGTACGACCGTCGACAGAACCTCTGGAAACACCATATATTTT. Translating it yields CASTTVDRTSGNTIYF.

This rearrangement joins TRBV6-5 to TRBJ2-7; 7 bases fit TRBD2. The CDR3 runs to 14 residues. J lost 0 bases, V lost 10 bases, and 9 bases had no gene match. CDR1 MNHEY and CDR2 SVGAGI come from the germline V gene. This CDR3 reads CATNRLAPSYEQYF. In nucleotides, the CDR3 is TGTGCCACCAACCGACTAGCACCCTCCTACGAGCAGTACTTC.

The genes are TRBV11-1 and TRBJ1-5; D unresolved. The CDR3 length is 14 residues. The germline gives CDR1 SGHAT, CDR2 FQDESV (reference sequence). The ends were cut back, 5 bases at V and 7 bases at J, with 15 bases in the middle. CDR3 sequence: CASSPGREQQPQHF. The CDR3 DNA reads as TGTGCCAGCAGCCCTGGACGGGAGCAGCAGCCCCAGCATTTT.

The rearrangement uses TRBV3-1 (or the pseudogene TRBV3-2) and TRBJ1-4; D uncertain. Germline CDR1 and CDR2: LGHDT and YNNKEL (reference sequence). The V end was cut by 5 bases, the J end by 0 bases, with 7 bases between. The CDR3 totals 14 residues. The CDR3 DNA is TGTGCCAGCAGCTACTCGGCAACTAATGAAAAACTGTTTTTT. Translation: CASSYSATNEKLFF.

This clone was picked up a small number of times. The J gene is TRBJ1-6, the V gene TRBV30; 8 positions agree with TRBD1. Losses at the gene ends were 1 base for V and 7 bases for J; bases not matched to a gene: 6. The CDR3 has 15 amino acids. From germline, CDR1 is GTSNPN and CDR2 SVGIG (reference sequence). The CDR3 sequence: CAWSARQGWNSPLHF. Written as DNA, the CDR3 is TGTGCCTGGAGTGCCAGACAGGGGTGGAATTCACCCCTCCACTTT.

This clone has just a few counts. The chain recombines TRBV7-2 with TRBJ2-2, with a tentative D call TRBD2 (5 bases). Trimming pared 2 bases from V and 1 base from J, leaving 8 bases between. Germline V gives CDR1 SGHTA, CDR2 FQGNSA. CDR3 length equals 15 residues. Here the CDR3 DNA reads TGTGCCAGCAGCTTACAGCGGCTGAACACCGGGGAGCTGTTTTTT. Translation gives CASSLQRLNTGELFF.

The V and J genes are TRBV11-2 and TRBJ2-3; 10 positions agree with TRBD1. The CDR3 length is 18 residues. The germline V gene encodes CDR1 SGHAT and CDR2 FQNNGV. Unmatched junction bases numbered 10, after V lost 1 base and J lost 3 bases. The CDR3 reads CASSLVRDRGLWTDTQYF. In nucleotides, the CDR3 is TGTGCCAGCAGCTTAGTCCGGGACAGGGGTCTTTGGACAGATACGCAGTATTTT.

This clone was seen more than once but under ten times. CDR3 nucleotides: TGTGCCTGGAATTGGGGCACTGGGGCCAACGTCCTGACTTTC. It is translated as CAWNWGTGANVLTF. The chain joins TRBV30 to TRBJ2-6; the D gene is possibly TRBD1 (5 bases). Trimming pared 4 bases from V and 2 bases from J, leaving 9 bases between. Germline loops: CDR1 GTSNPN, CDR2 SVGIG (reference sequence). This CDR3 comprises 14 residues.

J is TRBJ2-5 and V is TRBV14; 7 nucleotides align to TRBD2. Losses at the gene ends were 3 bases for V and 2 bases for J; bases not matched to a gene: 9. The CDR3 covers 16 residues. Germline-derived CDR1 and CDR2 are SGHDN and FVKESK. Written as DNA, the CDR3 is TGTGCCAGCAGCCAGCGAGGGAAGGGAGGGCAAGAGACCCAGTACTTC. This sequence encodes CASSQRGKGGQETQYF.

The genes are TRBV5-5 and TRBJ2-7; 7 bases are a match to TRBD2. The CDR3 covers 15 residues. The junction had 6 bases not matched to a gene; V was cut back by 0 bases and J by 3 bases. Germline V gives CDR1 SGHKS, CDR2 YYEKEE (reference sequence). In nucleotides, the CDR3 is TGTGCCAGCAGCTTGGAGGATGAGCGGGGCTACGAGCAGTACTTC. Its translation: CASSLEDERGYEQYF.